This T cell receptor (beta chain) was identified during a study of control samples from healthy donors and cancer patients. Sequenced by immunoSEQ multiplex PCR; TCRdb stores in-frame clones only, minus some. The repertoire holds 150,000 to 200,000 clones, with more than 80% as singletons. V was clipped by 1 base and J by 5 bases, with 17 bases between them. Germline CDR1 is SQVTM and CDR2 is ANQGSEA. The CDR3 loop spans 15 amino acids. This chain uses TRBV29-1 with TRBJ1-2; D perhaps matches TRBD1 (6 bases). Sequences were obtained from blood. The clonotype comes from a man younger than 40 in good health. This CDR3 reads CSVEVADRSLYGYTF. CDR3 nucleotide sequence: TGCAGCGTTGAAGTGGCGGACAGATCCCTGTATGGCTACACCTTC.